This is a list of T cell receptor beta chains from one sample in a study of Graves' ophthalmopathy and Graves' hyperthyroidism. TCRdb passed the multiplex PCR reads through MiXCR, listing each CDR3 protein once. The profile shows 300,000 or so distinct CDR3 sequences, roughly 17% of them singletons. Sequencing input: peripheral blood. These receptors originate from an adult man with Graves' ophthalmopathy. The CDR3 runs from the conserved cysteine through the conserved F or W. Each record gives: D gene, clone size, J gene, V gene, CDR3 protein, CDR3 DNA. D genes are given only for firm matches. Part of the rows lack a size; the others show once, few, many or a class for expanded clones.

>TRBD1|many|TRBJ1-2|TRBV7-9
CASASGQGLRGYTF
TGTGCCAGCGCGTCCGGACAGGGATTGAGAGGCTACACCTTC
>NA|many|TRBJ1-6|TRBV15
CATSRDSGRWTPLHF
TGTGCCACCAGCAGAGATAGCGGCCGTTGGACACCCCTCCACTTT
>NA|NA|TRBJ1-2|TRBV10-3
CASSDRPTVFYGYTF
TGTGCCAGCAGTGATCGACCCACAGTGTTCTATGGCTACACCTTC
>NA|many|TRBJ2-5|TRBV11-1
CASSLSRQQETQYF
TGTGCCAGCAGCTTAAGTCGACAGCAAGAGACCCAGTACTTC
>TRBD1|once|TRBJ2-7|TRBV6-2/TRBV6-3
CASKRSGTGGSYEQYF
TGTGCCAGCAAGAGGAGCGGGACAGGGGGTTCATACGAGCAGTACTTC
>TRBD2|many|TRBJ2-5|TRBV18
CASSPEAGTETQYF
TGTGCCAGCTCACCGGAAGCGGGGACTGAGACCCAGTACTTC
>NA|many|TRBJ1-1|TRBV29-1
CSSGGGTNTEAFF
TGCAGCTCGGGCGGGGGGACGAACACTGAAGCTTTCTTT
>NA|many|TRBJ1-6|TRBV6-5
CASSYRMAGVYGNSPLHF
TGTGCCAGCAGTTACCGAATGGCTGGGGTATATGGGAATTCACCCCTCCACTTT
>NA|many|TRBJ1-5|TRBV6-2/TRBV6-3
CASSYNSNQPQHF
TGTGCCAGCAGTTACAATAGCAATCAGCCCCAGCATTTT
>NA|many|TRBJ2-7|TRBV25-1
CASSEFQGYEQYF
TGTGCCAGCAGTGAATTCCAGGGCTACGAGCAGTACTTC
>TRBD1|NA|TRBJ1-2|TRBV6-2/TRBV6-3
CASSRQGQNYGYNF
TGTGCCAGCAGTCGCCAGGGACAGAACTATGGCTACAACTTC
>TRBD1|many|TRBJ2-7|TRBV5-1
CASSLGQTGAEQYF
TGCGCCAGCAGCTTGGGACAGACAGGGGCCGAGCAGTACTTC
>NA|many|TRBJ1-3|TRBV4-3
CASSQESYGAGNTIYF
TGCGCCAGCAGCCAAGAATCGTATGGTGCTGGAAACACCATATATTTT
>NA|many|TRBJ1-1|TRBV7-9
CASSSRGGRGTEAFF
TGTGCCAGCAGCTCCCGAGGAGGAAGGGGAACTGAAGCTTTCTTT
>NA|many|TRBJ2-2|TRBV6-2/TRBV6-3
CASSLGVAGELFF
TGTGCCAGCAGTTTAGGGGTGGCGGGGGAGCTGTTTTTT
>NA|many|TRBJ1-1|TRBV28
CASRGRRNTEAFF
TGTGCCAGCAGGGGCCGTCGCAACACTGAAGCTTTCTTT
>TRBD1|many|TRBJ2-2|TRBV11-2
CACSPNRGRPNTGELFF
TGTGCCTGCAGCCCAAACAGGGGGCGACCGAACACCGGGGAGCTGTTTTTT
>TRBD1|many|TRBJ2-7|TRBV29-1
CRHPGQLTYEQYF
TGCAGACACCCGGGACAGTTGACCTACGAGCAGTACTTC
>NA|NA|TRBJ2-7|TRBV6-5
CASSYSPAIAYEQYF
TGTGCCAGCAGTTACTCCCCAGCGATTGCCTACGAGCAGTACTTC
>TRBD1|many|TRBJ1-6|TRBV27
CASSLLWQGAGSPLHF
TGTGCCAGCAGTTTATTGTGGCAGGGGGCTGGGTCACCCCTCCACTTT
>NA|NA|TRBJ2-5|TRBV6-1
CASRQGRGRLQETQYF
TGTGCCAGCAGACAGGGGCGGGGACGCCTCCAAGAGACCCAGTACTTC
>TRBD2|many|TRBJ2-7|TRBV6-2/TRBV6-3
CASSQTSVEQYF
TGTGCCAGCAGCCAGACTAGCGTAGAGCAGTACTTC
>NA|many|TRBJ2-7|TRBV5-1
CASSLALSSDRRF
TGCGCCAGCAGCTTGGCCTTGTCGTCCGACAGACGGTTC
>NA|many|TRBJ1-2|TRBV19
CASSIEPGRSPGGYTF
TGTGCCAGTAGTATAGAACCGGGACGCTCCCCAGGAGGCTACACCTTC
>NA|many|TRBJ2-5|TRBV7-3
CASSLESWETQYF
TGTGCCAGCAGCTTAGAGTCATGGGAGACCCAGTACTTC
>NA|many|TRBJ2-7|TRBV6-5
CASSYKGSRSYEQYF
TGTGCCAGCAGTTACAAGGGGTCCCGCTCCTACGAGCAGTACTTC
>NA|many|TRBJ2-5|TRBV7-2
CASSLFYVNQETQYF
TGTGCCAGCAGCTTGTTTTACGTCAACCAAGAGACCCAGTACTTC
>TRBD1|many|TRBJ1-2|TRBV24-1
CAASDPTGADYGYTF
TGTGCCGCCAGTGATCCGACAGGGGCCGACTATGGCTACACCTTC
>TRBD2|many|TRBJ2-7|TRBV9
CASSVERGSYEQYF
TGTGCCAGCAGCGTGGAGCGGGGCTCCTACGAGCAGTACTTC
>NA|NA|TRBJ2-7|TRBV15
CATSGLRGATYEQYF
TGTGCCACCAGCGGGCTCAGGGGGGCAACCTACGAGCAGTACTTC
>NA|many|TRBJ2-7|TRBV5-1
CASSAGQQPTYEQYF
TGCGCCAGCAGCGCCGGACAGCAGCCGACCTACGAGCAGTACTTC
>NA|many|TRBJ1-1|TRBV30
CAWNGQTEGTEAFF
TGTGCCTGGAACGGACAAACGGAGGGCACTGAAGCTTTCTTT
>TRBD1|many|TRBJ2-5|TRBV20-1
CSARDTGTGSPETQYF
TGCAGTGCTAGAGATACCGGGACAGGGTCCCCAGAGACCCAGTACTTC
>NA|many|TRBJ2-7|TRBV6-2/TRBV6-3
CASSYPTGTLNYEQYF
TGTGCCAGCAGTTACCCCACCGGGACTCTCAACTACGAGCAGTACTTC
>NA|many|TRBJ2-2|TRBV11-3
CASSLGSPGELFF
TGTGCCAGCAGCTTAGGTTCCCCCGGGGAGCTGTTTTTT
>NA|NA|TRBJ2-7|TRBV6-1
CASISHTMTSYEQYF
TGTGCCAGCATCTCCCACACTATGACCTCCTACGAGCAGTACTTC
>NA|many|TRBJ1-6|TRBV20-1
CSAMLNSVHNSPLHF
TGCAGTGCTATGCTCAACAGCGTTCATAATTCACCCCTCCACTTT
>TRBD1|many|TRBJ1-1|TRBV19
CASSIGTGGMNTEAFF
TGTGCCAGTAGTATTGGGACAGGTGGAATGAACACTGAAGCTTTCTTT
>NA|many|TRBJ2-7|TRBV20-1
CSARDQGTGSYEQYF
TGCAGTGCTAGAGATCAAGGGACCGGTTCCTACGAGCAGTACTTC
>NA|NA|TRBJ1-5|TRBV4-2
CASSHQLGQAACSNQPQHF
TGTGCCAGCAGCCACCAATTAGGGCAGGCCGCGTGTAGCAATCAGCCCCAGCATTTT
>NA|many|TRBJ1-5|TRBV7-6
CASSLGIGSLNQPQHF
TGTGCCAGCAGCTTAGGGATAGGAAGCCTCAATCAGCCCCAGCATTTT
>NA|many|TRBJ2-6|TRBV27
CASSYGRRVSSGANVLTF
TGTGCCAGCAGTTACGGACGGAGGGTATCCTCTGGGGCCAACGTCCTGACTTTC
>NA|many|TRBJ2-7|TRBV12-3/TRBV12-4
CASSPRGTGSDEQYF
TGTGCCAGCAGCCCGAGGGGCACAGGGTCCGACGAGCAGTACTTC
>NA|many|TRBJ1-1|TRBV12-3/TRBV12-4
CASSLSTEAFF
TGTGCCAGCAGTTTATCCACTGAAGCTTTCTTT
>TRBD2|many|TRBJ2-7|TRBV20-1
CSEGLAGVGEQYF
TGCAGTGAGGGACTAGCGGGAGTGGGGGAGCAGTACTTC
>NA|many|TRBJ1-1|TRBV19
CASRQIQNTEAFF
TGTGCCAGTAGACAGATTCAGAACACTGAAGCTTTCTTT
>NA|many|TRBJ1-5|TRBV19
CASRVGGSPQPQHF
TGTGCCAGTAGGGTCGGGGGATCGCCTCAGCCCCAGCATTTT